This TCR beta chain was captured in a study of neurological immune-mediated disorders. Points from the study as a whole: No CDR3 amino acid sequences recurred among expanded clones across subjects, suggesting private repertoires in all groups.

The ends lost 1 base at V and 1 base at J; junction bases unmatched: 4. Looked up from germline, CDR1 is SGHVS and CDR2 is FQNEAQ. The CDR3 sequence is 16 residues long. Specified time point: technical triplicate 1. With 10-nucleotide random UMIs included, cDNA was synthesized by 5'RACE. Over 160 million TCR-beta sequences from 15-18 subjects were obtained in each sequencing run. MiXCR, applied by TCRdb to the 5' RACE reads, yields one record per CDR3 protein. The sample carries 30,000 to 40,000 distinct CDR3 sequences, 8.5% to 14% recorded once. This clonotype came up many times. Its antigen is currently unknown.

Sequenced input: PBMCs. The TCR was taken from a man in his 60s with HTLV-1-associated myelopathy (HAM/TSP). The chain has TRBV7-8 and TRBJ1-3; TRBD1 agrees at 7 bases. The CDR3 protein is CASSLGLQGSGNTIYF. In nucleotides, the CDR3 is TGTGCCAGCAGCTTAGGACTACAGGGGTCTGGAAACACCATATATTTT. Full variable domain (remainder filled in from reference TRBV7-8 and TRBJ1-3): GAGVSQSPRYKVAKRGQDVALRCDPISGHVSLFWYQQALGQGPEFLTYFQNEAQLDKSGLPSDRFFAERPEGSVSTLKIQRTQQEDSAVYLCASSLGLQGSGNTIYFGEGSWLTVV.